This TCR beta chain was observed in a study of lymphopenia after photon versus proton radiotherapy. General study points: A bigger post-nadir fall in TCR diversity correlated inversely with survival time in deceased patients. Only patients who died were analyzed for survival; proton advantage is unproven.

Note on this clone: Its antigen is still unknown.

The germline CDR1 and CDR2 sequences are SGHRS and YFSETQ. Trimming cost V 3 bases and J 3 bases, with 11 bases left between them. CDR3 length equals 14 residues. Profiling relied on immunoSEQ multiplex PCR, and the TCRdb table lists in-frame clones only, not all of them. The table shows some 30,000 clones, with 89% occurring only once. The genes are TRBV5-1 and TRBJ2-3; D remains ambiguous. This clonotype originated in an older woman with pancreatic cancer. Some clones in this sample may be carry-over from other donors' samples. The material was peripheral blood, obtained from a patient treated with proton-based radiotherapy. The CDR3 loop is CASSSARETDTQYF. The DNA for the CDR3 is TGCGCCAGCAGCTCGGCAAGGGAAACAGATACGCAGTATTTT.